This TCR beta chain was profiled in a study of T cell responses to AZD1222 COVID-19 vaccine. Study in general: Both about-4-week and about-12-week second-dose recipients were combined.

To note about this clone: Its cognate antigen is unknown. The same CDR3 arises from other DNA sequences in this sample as well.

Study outcomes and limitations: Only after the peak T cell response were repertoires sampled. Spike-specific TCR breadth and depth grew following two AZD1222 doses. Females made up more of the donors, who were largely white British, and clonal diversity may have come out too low.

Sequencing was performed with immunoSEQ multiplex PCR; in TCRdb, only in-frame clones are kept and a portion is missing. The table has about 98,000 clones, about 88% seen once. The CDR3 loop spans 13 amino acids. Deletions cut 5 bases from V and 2 bases from J, with 8 bases between. Germline V gene data show CDR1 as MDHEN and CDR2 as SYDVKM. This sample comprised peripheral blood, obtained on day 0 of AZD1222 vaccination. The chain uses TRBV28 and TRBJ2-3, with D unclear. The TCR sequence derives from an adult in good health. The CDR3 DNA reads as TGTGCCAGCAGTCCGCGGCCCACAGATACGCAGTATTTT. Encoded protein: CASSPRPTDTQYF.